This T cell receptor beta chain emerged from a study of regulatory T cells in long-lasting Graves disease (dated by TCRdb to the early 2020s). About the full investigation: In the newly diagnosed Graves' disease group, patients had been taking antithyroid drugs for less than 3 months. The study was registered as a clinical trial and conducted in China. A total of 35 or so samples underwent TCR sequencing: approximately 13 from persistent and approximately 20 from newly diagnosed Graves' disease patients. Patients with persistent Graves' disease were compared with patients with newly diagnosed Graves' disease using TCR sequencing and RNA sequencing of peripheral blood. Overall study results and their limits: Sequencing and analysis were limited to the TCR beta chain. Compared with newly diagnosed patients, patients with persistent Graves' disease had lower TCR Shannon entropy and fewer highly expanded clones, which suggests clonal expansion. A larger number of public clonotypes was shared among persistent patients (around 2,700) than among newly diagnosed patients (around 880). As a limitation, the authors acknowledged that the small sample size may reduce accuracy. Preferential use of TRBV28, TRBJ1-2 and TRBJ2-5 was observed in persistent disease, whereas TRBV20-1 and TRBJ2-1 were favored in newly diagnosed disease. Only peripheral blood was studied, because thyroid tissue, the primary lesion, was inaccessible.

The germline V gene encodes CDR1 SEHNR and CDR2 FQNEAQ (reference sequence). Trimmed from V: 5 bases; trimmed from J: 4 bases; junction bases lacking a gene match: 7. Its CDR3 holds 15 amino acids, cysteine through phenylalanine. CDR3 DNA is the only sequence kept; it has 45 bases, read in frame from the first base. In the paper's terms, the time point label means: newly diagnosed GD, antithyroid drugs for less than 3 months. For both TCR sequencing and RNA sequencing, RNA was extracted from PBMCs in TRIzol. The diagnosis of Graves' disease followed American Thyroid Association guidelines. Recruitment of patients was carried out at an endocrinology department in Xi'an, China. From each patient, approximately 9 milliliters of peripheral blood was collected into an EDTA anticoagulant tube. Ficoll Paque Plus density gradient separation was used to isolate PBMCs, and no further T cell sorting was performed. An Agilent 2100 Bioanalyzer and agarose gel were used to check RNA quality, and a NanoDrop 2000 was used to measure RNA concentration.

Library method: multiplex PCR. The run used an Illumina HiSeq 4000. To build TCR beta libraries, CDR3 regions were amplified by Arm-PCR using iRepertoire HTBI primers. Gel purification was performed on PCR products prior to sequencing. The source study handled its data this way. Across samples, 60 to 75 TRBV and 14 TRBJ segments were identified and used for gene usage analysis of CDR3 amino acid clonotypes. COPE and FqMerger were used to merge the filtered high-quality paired reads into contigs. BLAST was used to align contigs to IMGT TRBV, TRBD and TRBJ reference genes, with CDR3 defined following IMGT. Clonotypes above 0.1% frequency were classified as highly expanded clones. Shannon entropy was used to measure repertoire diversity, and the Gini coefficient was used to measure V-J evenness. A clonotype found in more than one individual was treated as public. TCRdb applied fastp at Q25 and MiXCR to the public reads, then kept only in-frame beta chains. Every CDR3 protein is listed once, alongside the most common genes and DNA of its rows. It is TCRdb's table, rather than the study itself, that gives the V and J calls and clone size. The sample records hundreds of thousands of distinct CDR3 sequences, about 13% of which are singletons. The ten biggest clones cover more than 8.5% of the sample.

This clonotype has ten or more counts. Its antigen target is currently unknown. No much larger clone exists at a distance of one base, and base qualities are not known. These records were also assigned to another study, of T cells in Graves' hyperthyroidism and ophthalmopathy. In that second paper, the authors write: A patient counted as having stable Graves' hyperthyroidism if no progression to ophthalmopathy occurred over 18 months of follow-up. Hyperthyroidism patients were aged 18 to 65 years and newly diagnosed, with disease duration of less than 2 months. Exclusion was applied to patients with uncontrolled infections, other autoimmune diseases, pregnancy or lactation. Diagnoses relied on clinical symptoms, serum thyroxine and TRAb, thyroid ultrasound and orbital computed tomography. For the first round of RT-PCR on the TCR CDR3, the HTBI primer set was used together with the Qiagen OneStep RT-PCR kit. Most expanded thyroid clonotypes (frequency above 0.001) were also found in blood, which suggests that blood repertoires may mirror thyroid immune responses. In cross-validation, a model built on a 13 V-J signature told ophthalmopathy apart from stable hyperthyroidism with approximately 90% sensitivity and roughly 82% specificity, and in testing the same model reached 80%/75%. During validation, the model predicted progression to ophthalmopathy a median of about 6.3 months ahead of onset, with around 71% sensitivity and 72% to 85% specificity. A discovery cohort of roughly 96 patients, 43 with Graves' ophthalmopathy and approximately 55 with stable Graves' hyperthyroidism, was used to find distinguishing TCR V-J signatures. Prospective prediction of ophthalmopathy was tested in an independent validation cohort of approximately 19 hyperthyroidism patients and 17 patients who later progressed to ophthalmopathy. The 95 to 100 discovery patients were divided at random into training and test sets in a 7:3 ratio. In more than 5 Graves' hyperthyroidism patients, the study also compared T-cell repertoires from thyroid tissue with T-cell repertoires from blood. Once sampling was done, hyperthyroidism patients were given methimazole at a starting dose of 30 mg daily, whereas ophthalmopathy patients were given high-dose intravenous methylprednisolone. Libraries were constructed in a second round of multiplex PCR, after which size selection and purification were carried out. Libraries were sequenced paired-end with 100 bp reads on an Illumina HiSeq2000. Raw data were processed with SOAPnuke, discarding reads with adapters, uncalled bases, mean Phred below 15, or no exact constant-primer or identifier match. High-quality paired reads were merged with COPE v1.2.5, and unique nucleotide sequences were defined as clonotypes. MiTCR v1.1 was used to align the clonotypes against IMGT TRBV, TRBD and TRBJ reference segments. Analysis was restricted to V-J combinations with a frequency above 0.0001, which covered roughly 99% of repertoires. A TCS score was defined as the ratio between F50 (clonal expansion) and ExV (chaos), using BLOSUM62-based TCRdist between CDR3 peptides within each V-J. Welch's t-statistics and random forest reduced roughly 530 V-J features to 10 to 15, which were used in a naive Bayes classifier (R e1071). Sample size was not statistically predetermined, and blinding of investigators to group allocation was not performed. According to the paper, TCR Vbeta CDR3 sequencing was carried out on more than 120 peripheral blood samples, which came from about 45 ophthalmopathy, around 75 hyperthyroidism and roughly 17 progressor patients.

Recombination connected TRBV7-9 to TRBJ2-5, with 10 bases in between that match TRBD1. Sample: peripheral blood mononuclear cells (PBMCs), taken at new diagnosis, from a patient treated with antithyroid drugs. This sequence originates from a man aged 25-45 years with Graves disease. Donor details come from another sample of the same person, matched by shared clones. The CDR3 region reads CASSRGQGPGETQYF. The nucleotide sequence reads as follows: TGTGCCAGCAGCCGGGGACAGGGGCCAGGAGAGACCCAGTACTTC.